The 2 T cell receptor beta chains below all came from one sample that was sequenced in a study of blood T cell repertoires in COVID-19. Profiled with immunoSEQ multiplex PCR; TCRdb holds only in-frame clones, not every one. The sample holds 200,000 to 300,000 clones, just under 90% seen once. Sequences were obtained from peripheral blood. The receptor set was obtained from a woman aged 40 to 50 with acute or convalescent COVID-19.

V gene TRBV4-2 combines with J gene TRBJ2-6, with D maybe TRBD1 (5 bases). This CDR3 spans 16 amino acids. In germline, CDR1 is LGHNA, CDR2 YNFKEQ. The V end lost 0 bases, the J end lost 0 bases, and 6 bases lay between the germline ends. The CDR3 spells CASSQDRGSGANVLTF. For the CDR3, the DNA is TGTGCCAGCAGCCAAGATAGGGGCTCTGGGGCCAACGTCCTGACTTTC.

The chain recombines TRBV3-1 (or the pseudogene TRBV3-2) with TRBJ2-3; 7 bases are a match to TRBD2. J was trimmed by 0 bases and V by 4 bases; bases with no gene match: 10. CDR3 length: 17 amino acids. Looked up from germline, CDR1 is LGHDT and CDR2 is YNNKEL (reference sequence). CDR3 nucleotides: TGTGCCAGCAGCCCCCTTTCCGGGGGGATTAGCACAGATACGCAGTATTTT. Translated, it gives CASSPLSGGISTDTQYF.